These 30 T cell receptor beta chains originate from one sample sequenced in a study of T cell repertoires in cytomegalovirus infection. TCRdb called the reads again in MiXCR, with one record for every CDR3 protein. The sample yields some 940,000 distinct CDR3 sequences, 30% to 40% seen once. Which antigens these TCRs recognize remains unknown. The material was cultured CD8+ T cells from PBMCs, obtained from culture after CMV antigen stimulation. These receptors were collected from a human donor in good health (CMV status not recorded). Some clones in this sample may be carry-over from other donors' samples.

V is TRBV27 and J is TRBJ2-7; 13 bases align to TRBD2. The CDR3 extends over 14 amino acids. V lost 5 bases and J lost 2; bases outside the gene matches: 0. Germline V gene sequence: CDR1 MNHEY, CDR2 SMNVEV (reference sequence). Written as DNA, the CDR3 is TGTGCCAGCAGTACTAGCGGGGGGGCCTACGAGCAGTACTTC. This gives the protein CASSTSGGAYEQYF.

This chain joins TRBV25-1 and TRBJ2-4; tentatively, D is TRBD1 (6 bases). Trimming stripped 3 bases from V and 6 bases from J, with 15 bases between. The CDR3 length is 15 residues. Per the germline V gene, CDR1 is MGHDK and CDR2 is SYGVNS. The CDR3 coding sequence is TGTGCCAGCAGTGATCTTGGAACAGGGTTAAACATTCAGTACTTC. Encoded protein: CASSDLGTGLNIQYF. Full variable domain (rest looked up from reference TRBV25-1 and TRBJ2-4): EADIYQTPRYLVIGTGKKITLECSQTMGHDKMYWYQQDPGMELHLIHYSYGVNSTEKGDLSSESTVSRIRTEHFPLTLESARPSHTSQYLCASSDLGTGLNIQYFGAGTRLSVL.

This chain uses TRBV10-3 with TRBJ2-7; tentatively, D is TRBD1 or TRBD2 (5 bases each). This CDR3 contains 14 residues. Trimming cost V 0 bases and J 1 base, with 7 bases left between them. Germline assignment: CDR1 ENHRY and CDR2 SYGVKD. CDR3 sequence: CAISESEGSYEQYF. In DNA, the CDR3 is TGTGCCATCAGTGAGTCTGAGGGGTCCTACGAGCAGTACTTC.

V gene TRBV12-3 or TRBV12-4 combines with J gene TRBJ1-2; 8 bases align to TRBD1. The CDR3 has 16 residues. V dropped 6 bases and J dropped 2; count of bases not matched to a gene: 11. The chain's CDR3 is CASSSSGQAINYGYTF. As DNA, the CDR3 is TGTGCCAGCAGCAGTTCGGGACAGGCAATCAACTATGGCTACACCTTC.

This clonotype was recorded at least ten times. This chain links TRBV7-8 with TRBJ2-5; the match to TRBD2 covers 7 bases. The CDR3 length is 16 residues. Trimming at V came to 1 base and at J to 1 base, leaving 6 bases not matched to a gene. Germline-derived CDR1 and CDR2 are SGHVS and FQNEAQ. The CDR3 reads CASSLGTSNPQETQYF. Here the CDR3 DNA reads TGTGCCAGCAGCTTAGGGACTAGTAATCCCCAAGAGACCCAGTACTTC.

The chain combines TRBV6-1 with TRBJ2-4, with 7 bases lining up with TRBD1. The CDR3 loop spans 14 amino acids. Trimming cost V 6 bases and J 14 bases; bases outside gene matches: 16. Per germline, CDR1 MNHNS and CDR2 SASEGT. The CDR3: CASSSVKTGQREYF. In DNA, the CDR3 is TGTGCCAGCAGCTCGGTCAAAACGGGACAGAGGGAGTACTTC.

The rearrangement uses TRBV20-1 and TRBJ2-2, with D perhaps TRBD1 (5 bases). Trimming removed 3 bases at V and 4 bases at J, with 12 bases between. The CDR3 is 14 residues long. The germline V gene encodes CDR1 DFQATT and CDR2 SNEGSKA (reference sequence). CDR3 DNA: TGCAGTGCTAGGAGACAGAACCCCACCGGGGAGCTGTTTTTT. As protein: CSARRQNPTGELFF.

The J gene is TRBJ2-1, the V gene TRBV7-6, with 7 bases identical to TRBD2. Trimming took 2 bases from V and 3 from J; bases not matched to a gene: 4. CDR3 length equals 15 residues. CDR1 is SGHVS and CDR2 is FNYEAQ in the germline V gene. This CDR3 reads CASSLLGGIYNEQFF. The DNA for the CDR3 is TGTGCCAGCAGCTTACTGGGGGGGATCTACAATGAGCAGTTCTTC.

This clonotype has a handful of counts. The chain carries TRBV6-1 and TRBJ2-1; D is unclear. Germline V lookup: CDR1 MNHNS, CDR2 SASEGT. V was cut by 5 bases and J by 8 bases, with 16 bases left in between. This CDR3 comprises 14 residues. The CDR3 coding sequence is TGTGCCAGCAGTCCCCTGTGGCCAATGGATGAGCAGTTCTTC. This sequence encodes CASSPLWPMDEQFF.

This clonotype was seen a handful of times. The gene calls are TRBV4-3 and TRBJ1-1, with 7 nucleotides matching TRBD1. Trimming took 4 bases from V and 1 from J; bases not matched to a gene: 6. Germline CDR1 and CDR2: LGHNA and YSLEER. CDR3 length equals 15 residues. CDR3 in amino acids: CASSPVQGQNTEAFF. The CDR3 DNA is TGCGCCAGCAGCCCAGTACAGGGGCAGAACACTGAAGCTTTCTTT.

This clonotype has a count of ten or more. V and J are TRBV7-8 and TRBJ2-3; 11 nucleotides agree with TRBD2. The CDR3 has 18 amino acids. Germline trimming cut 3 bases from V and 1 base from J; bases unmatched to any gene: 9. CDR1 is SGHVS, CDR2 FQNEAQ, per germline. The CDR3 loop is CASSFFLQTSGGTDTQYF. CDR3 bases: TGTGCCAGCAGCTTTTTTCTCCAGACTAGCGGGGGCACAGATACGCAGTATTTT.

This clonotype was seen a few times. V usage is TRBV13 and J usage is TRBJ2-6; D may be TRBD1 (5 bases). Trimming took off 3 bases at V and 0 bases at J, with 12 bases between the two ends. The CDR3 length is 17 residues. Per germline, CDR1 PRHDT and CDR2 FYEKMQ (reference sequence). The chain's CDR3 is CASSFSQERSGANVLTF. The CDR3 DNA is TGTGCCAGCAGCTTTTCACAGGAGCGCTCTGGGGCCAACGTCCTGACTTTC.

This clonotype was seen more than once but under ten times. The chain recombines TRBV14 with TRBJ2-7; D may be TRBD1 (6 bases). Per germline, CDR1 SGHDN and CDR2 FVKESK. Trimming removed 3 bases at V and 1 base at J, with 16 bases between. This CDR3 spans 16 amino acids. CDR3 in DNA: TGTGCCAGCAGCCAGCCCCCCGGGACACGTTCCTACGAGCAGTACTTC. Residues: CASSQPPGTRSYEQYF.

This clonotype showed up just a few times. The J gene is TRBJ1-4, the V gene TRBV7-9; D gene uncertain. Trimming cost V 1 base and J 2 bases, with 8 bases left between them. This CDR3 is 15 amino acids long. In germline, CDR1 is SEHNR, CDR2 FQNEAQ (reference sequence). The DNA for the CDR3 is TGTGCCAGCAGCTTAGTTCAGCGCACTAATGAAAAACTGTTTTTT. This codes for CASSLVQRTNEKLFF.

Note on this clonotype: A much larger clone lies one base from this, so it may be a read error. J is TRBJ2-7 and V is TRBV7-2; D assignment may be TRBD1 or TRBD2 (6 bases each). CDR1 and CDR2 (germline): SGHTA, FQGNSA. The CDR3 has 15 residues. This CDR3 is CSSSYGGRGSYEQYV. The CDR3 bases are TGTTCCAGCAGCTACGGGGGCAGGGGCTCCTACGAGCAGTACGTC.

The chain recombines TRBV7-9 with TRBJ1-4; 8 bases map to TRBD1. The CDR3 consists of 15 residues. With V trimmed by 5 bases and J by 8 bases, 10 bases remained unmatched. Germline V gene sequence: CDR1 SEHNR, CDR2 FQNEAQ (reference sequence). CDR3 sequence: CASSAANQGAEKLFF. The CDR3 coding sequence is TGTGCCAGCAGCGCAGCAAATCAGGGGGCGGAAAAACTGTTTTTT.

This clonotype was detected only a few times. V gene TRBV6-6 combines with J gene TRBJ2-5; D is unclear. The germline V gene encodes CDR1 MNHNY and CDR2 SVGAGI (reference sequence). This CDR3 region has 19 residues. Trimming shortened V by 3 bases and J by 2 bases, and 25 bases separated the two germline ends. CDR3 coding DNA: TGTGCCAGCAGTTATATGCCCAGGCCGTCGGAGTCCAGACAAGAGACCCAGTACTTC. This gives the protein CASSYMPRPSESRQETQYF.

This clonotype was observed a handful of times. This rearrangement joins TRBV27 to TRBJ2-1, with 10 bases that match TRBD2. The J segment lost 3 bases and the V segment lost 5 bases, leaving 4 bases of the junction unmatched. Germline V gives CDR1 MNHEY, CDR2 SMNVEV (reference sequence). The CDR3 is 15 amino acids. The CDR3 is CASSPGTSVYNEQFF. The CDR3 bases are TGTGCCAGCAGTCCAGGGACTAGCGTCTACAATGAGCAGTTCTTC.

This clonotype occurred a few times. The chain couples TRBV9 to TRBJ1-2; 10 bases align to TRBD1. CDR3 length: 16 amino acids. The germline V gene has CDR1 SGDLS and CDR2 YYNGEE. J gave up 2 bases and V 0 bases, and 4 bases lay outside the gene matches. In DNA, the CDR3 is TGTGCCAGCAGCGTAGAAATGGGACAGGGGAACTATGGCTACACCTTC. It yields the protein CASSVEMGQGNYGYTF.

The rearrangement uses TRBV2 and TRBJ2-2; 7 bases are a match to TRBD1. The CDR3 totals 12 residues. CDR1 is SNHLY and CDR2 is FYNNEI in the germline V gene. CDR3 nucleotides: TGTGCTCGGGACAGAAACACCGGGGAGCTGTTTTTT. Its protein product is CARDRNTGELFF.

This clonotype was seen more than once but under ten times. The chain employs TRBV24-1 and TRBJ2-2, with D unresolved. This CDR3 comprises 12 residues. Per germline, CDR1 KGHDR and CDR2 SFDVKD. V was clipped by 5 bases and J by 5 bases, with 5 bases between them. CDR3 DNA sequence: TGTGCCACCAGTGGAAGGACCGGGGAGCTGTTTTTT. As protein: CATSGRTGELFF.

This rearrangement joins TRBV27 to TRBJ1-1; D is unclear. V lost 6 bases and J 1 base, leaving 9 bases between the germline ends. From germline, CDR1 is MNHEY and CDR2 SMNVEV (reference sequence). The CDR3 consists of 13 residues. The DNA for the CDR3 is TGTGCCAGCAGATTTGGGGAGAACACTGAAGCTTTCTTT. The encoded protein is CASRFGENTEAFF.

The chain recombines TRBV7-2 with TRBJ2-1; 12 bases are a match to TRBD2. CDR1 and CDR2 from the germline V gene are SGHTA and FQGNSA. J lost 9 bases, V lost 2 bases, and 11 bases had no gene match. The CDR3 is made up of 17 amino acids. The CDR3 here is CASSLPSSGGADVEQFF. CDR3 DNA: TGTGCCAGCAGCTTACCCTCTAGCGGGGGGGCCGACGTTGAGCAGTTCTTC. Filled out from reference TRBV7-2 and TRBJ2-1, the complete variable domain reads GAGVSQSPSNKVTEKGKDVELRCDPISGHTALYWYRQSLGQGLEFLIYFQGNSAPDKSGLPSDRFSAERTGGSVSTLTIQRTQQEDSAVYLCASSLPSSGGADVEQFFGPGTRLTVL.

J is TRBJ2-5 and V is TRBV7-8, with D tentatively TRBD1 (6 bases). CDR3 length: 14 amino acids. Germline CDR1 is SGHVS and CDR2 is FQNEAQ. Trimming pared 7 bases from V and 5 bases from J, leaving 17 bases between. CDR3 coding DNA: TGTGCCAGCATCCAGACAGGCTTATTGGAGACCCAGTACTTC. Protein: CASIQTGLLETQYF.

This chain joins TRBV6-6 and TRBJ1-4; TRBD1 might be the D (5 bases). Trimming cost V 5 bases and J 5 bases, with 15 bases left between them. Germline V gives CDR1 MNHNY, CDR2 SVGAGI (reference sequence). This CDR3 contains 15 residues. DNA of the CDR3: TGTGCCAGCAGTGGGTTTGCGGGACTAAATGAAAAACTGTTTTTT. Translation: CASSGFAGLNEKLFF.

This clonotype has just a few counts. The chain is built from TRBV6-2 or TRBV6-3 and TRBJ1-5; no clear D. Deletions cut 3 bases from V and 7 bases from J, with 7 bases between. The CDR3 loop spans 12 amino acids. Germline V gene sequence: CDR1 MNHEY, CDR2 SVGEGT. CDR3 in amino acids: CASSYLDQPQHF. CDR3 nucleotide sequence: TGTGCCAGCAGTTATCTAGACCAGCCCCAGCATTTT.

The chain combines TRBV4-2 with TRBJ1-2; no firm D call. Germline CDR1 and CDR2: LGHNA and YNFKEQ. V was clipped by 0 bases and J by 0 bases, with 8 bases between them. The CDR3 extends over 15 amino acids. The CDR3: CASSQDWGANYGYTF. CDR3 coding DNA: TGTGCCAGCAGCCAAGATTGGGGAGCTAACTATGGCTACACCTTC.

This clonotype appeared a few times. The gene calls are TRBV10-2 and TRBJ1-5; D call uncertain. CDR1 and CDR2 from the germline V gene are WSHSY and SAAADI. V was shortened by 0 bases and J by 1 base, with 10 bases between the two germline ends. CDR3 length: 16 residues. The CDR3 DNA sequence: TGCGCCAGCAGTGAGTCGGCACCCGCAAGCAATCAGCCCCAGCATTTT. Amino acids: CASSESAPASNQPQHF.

The rearrangement joins TRBV12-3 or TRBV12-4 to TRBJ2-2, with 8 bases matching TRBD2. Trimming at V came to 6 bases and at J to 3 bases, leaving 6 bases not matched to a gene. This CDR3 spans 15 amino acids. The CDR3 DNA reads TGTGCCAGCAGCGAAAATAGCGGGGACACCGGGGAGCTGTTTTTT. Encoded protein: CASSENSGDTGELFF.

The chain carries TRBV20-1 and TRBJ2-3; 9 bases match TRBD1. The CDR3 length is 14 residues. Per the germline V gene, CDR1 is DFQATT and CDR2 is SNEGSKA (reference sequence). Trimming cost V 6 bases and J 6 bases; bases outside gene matches: 10. In nucleotides, the CDR3 is TGCAGTGCCAAAAAACGGACAGGGGCGGATACGCAGTATTTT. Its translation: CSAKKRTGADTQYF.